Listed below are T cell receptor beta chains from one sample, sequenced in a study of blood T cell repertoires in COVID-19. Repertoires were generated with immunoSEQ multiplex PCR, while TCRdb's copy carries only in-frame clones and drops some. The table includes roughly 130,000 clones, more than 60% detected once. The sequenced sample consisted of peripheral blood. These receptors all come from a man aged 50 to 60 with acute or convalescent COVID-19. Both conserved end residues are part of each CDR3. A D gene is named only where the DNA matches it firmly.

v_call d_call cdr3_aa
TRBV5-1 - CASSLAGQGTEAFF
TRBV27 - CASRYRALYAYNEQFF
TRBV9 TRBD2 CASSALLGGGVADTQYF
TRBV7-9 - CASSLWTDGYTF
TRBV6-5 TRBD1 CASRGTGSSQPQHF
TRBV29-1 - CSGGDTTETQYF
TRBV2 TRBD1 CASSRDRGGRTEAFF
TRBV18 TRBD1 CASSWDSHSSYNEQFF
TRBV7-8 TRBD1 CASSLSRTGGRNEKLFF
TRBV6-6 - CASSYSAGYSNQPQHF
TRBV19 TRBD1 CASTGTGGGQPQHF
TRBV12-3/TRBV12-4 - CASSLMQGNTIYF
TRBV14 - CASSQLGKGVAMNTEAFF
TRBV4-1 TRBD1 CASRPGGAYGANVLTF
TRBV30 - CAWSPRDTGYTF
TRBV7-6 TRBD1 CASSRAGTGLSGNTIYF
TRBV25-1 - CASQARGAGGELFF
TRBV15 - CATSTPGGTEAFF
TRBV11-2 TRBD2 CASSSFLAGGPSTYNEQFF
TRBV12-3/TRBV12-4 - CASSSLGTDTQYF
TRBV9 - CASMASNTGELFF
TRBV19 - CASSPRPVAASAGYYGYTF
TRBV12-3/TRBV12-4 - CASRQGGTGELFF
TRBV19 - CASQDNYGYTF
TRBV5-1 - CASSRGTPNTDTQYF
TRBV7-6 TRBD1 CASSLETGASYEQYF
TRBV2 - CASSPRDTVDTQYF
TRBV4-1 - CASSQERYNEQFF
TRBV7-2 - CASSAQTGSEQFF
TRBV2 TRBD1 CASSELGQVEKLFF
TRBV3-1/TRBV3-2 - CASSSQGNQLNEKLFF
TRBV24-1 TRBD1 CATSDPGTGDVYGYTF
TRBV5-6 - CASSLVGLSGNTIYF
TRBV2 - CASRYWSDNNEQFF
TRBV24-1 - CATSDAGQSSYNEQFF
TRBV27 TRBD2 CASSFAGGSSYNEQFF
TRBV11-2 - CASSLDRGPYEQYF
TRBV6-5 TRBD1 CASSTRQGFNQPQHF
TRBV7-9 - CASSLGAGEPQPQHF
TRBV6-5 - CASSYSVGQYNEQFF
TRBV5-6 - CASSLGAGDSPLHF
TRBV3-1/TRBV3-2 - CASSQVSGGRGKLFF
TRBV19 - CASSTGGDRNYGYTF
TRBV9 TRBD2 CASSESSSGGPLSYEQFF
TRBV5-4 TRBD2 CASSFPAGGPYNEQFF
TRBV5-1 - CASREGATNEKLFF
TRBV29-1 - CSAGDEDTEAFF
TRBV7-9 TRBD1 CASSPGTGVHNEQFF
TRBV10-2 - CASSDKDTQYF
TRBV5-8 - CASSLDMTGDNEKLFF
TRBV6-6 - CASSVTGNSPLHF
TRBV6-5 - CASSKSGTNYEQYF
TRBV5-1 TRBD1 CASARTTDRGGGYTF